The source of this T cell receptor beta chain is a study of cytomegalovirus exposure and HLA in healthy donors. Study-wide results and caveats: The study designated 150 or so TCR beta chains cytomegalovirus-associated. Later on, an analysis showed TCR association rates differing by HLA locus, with DRB1 the most and HLA-C the fewest.

A word on this clone: The antigen is unknown.

Germline CDR1 is LNHDA and CDR2 is SQIVND (reference sequence). The CDR3 is 14 amino acids. Trimming took off 6 bases at V and 1 base at J, with 10 bases between the two ends. The PCR contained 60 Vbeta and 13 Jbeta primers. Measured with immunoSEQ multiplex PCR; TCRdb has only the in-frame clones, and not every one. Of 150,000 to 200,000 clones listed, approximately 62% are singletons. This receptor was obtained from a man aged 45 to 65 in good health and CMV-seronegative. Sequenced input: PBMCs. The gene calls are TRBV19 and TRBJ1-5, with D possibly being TRBD1 (6 bases). DNA for the CDR3: TGTGCCAGTAGGACAGGCGGAAGCAATCAGCCCCAGCATTTT. It encodes CASRTGGSNQPQHF. The variable domain in full, completed from reference TRBV19 and TRBJ1-5, reads DGGITQSPKYLFRKEGQNVTLSCEQNLNHDAMYWYRQDPGQGLRLIYYSQIVNDFQKGDIAEGYSVSREKKESFPLTVTSAQKNPTAFYLCASRTGGSNQPQHFGDGTRLSIL.